Listed below are T cell receptor beta chains from one sample, sequenced in a study of blood T cell repertoires in COVID-19. The protocol was immunoSEQ multiplex PCR, while the TCRdb copy is restricted to in-frame clones and leaves out a portion. The sample holds more than 80,000 clones; around 82% are singletons and the top ten take under 3.5%. Input material: peripheral blood. These receptors were taken from a woman older than 75 with COVID-19, enrolled during active disease. CDR3s include the opening cysteine and the closing phenylalanine or tryptophan. The order of the fields is clone size, D gene, J gene, V gene, CDR3 protein, CDR3 DNA. A D gene is named only where the DNA matches it firmly. Expanded clones are given a class, and other clones once, few, many or no size at all.

>.|.|TRBJ2-5|TRBV7-9
CASSPGGPPQETQYF
TGTGCCAGCAGCCCAGGGGGGCCTCCCCAAGAGACCCAGTACTTC
>.|.|TRBJ2-2|TRBV15
CATSTHDRFTGELFF
TGTGCCACCAGCACCCATGACAGATTCACCGGGGAGCTGTTTTTT
>once|.|TRBJ2-3|TRBV28
CASSSQGLGTDTQYF
TGTGCCAGCAGTTCGCAGGGGCTTGGCACAGATACGCAGTATTTT
>once|.|TRBJ1-4|TRBV18
CASSPRGVNEKLFF
TGTGCCAGCTCACCACGGGGGGTTAATGAAAAACTGTTTTTT
>.|TRBD1|TRBJ1-2|TRBV7-9
CASSFHQWDSNYGYTF
TGTGCCAGCAGCTTTCACCAATGGGACAGCAACTATGGCTACACCTTC
>.|TRBD1|TRBJ2-6|TRBV18
CASSLVGQGASGANVLTF
TGTGCCAGCTCACTAGTCGGACAGGGGGCGTCTGGGGCCAACGTCCTGACTTTC
>.|.|TRBJ2-4|TRBV11-2
CASNARGENIQYF
TGTGCCAGCAACGCGCGTGGTGAAAACATTCAGTACTTC
>.|.|TRBJ1-4|TRBV7-2
CASSLEPGAKLFF
TGTGCCAGCAGCTTAGAGCCAGGGGCTAAACTGTTTTTT
>.|TRBD1|TRBJ1-2|TRBV5-1
CASSLGTGGFYGYTF
TGCGCCAGCAGCTTGGGGACAGGGGGCTTCTATGGCTACACCTTC
>.|TRBD2|TRBJ2-1|TRBV30
CAWSTRLAGVSVEQFF
TGTGCCTGGAGTACCCGACTAGCGGGAGTGTCTGTTGAGCAGTTCTTC
>once|TRBD2|TRBJ2-2|TRBV7-2
CASKRVFGAGGYTGELFF
TGTGCCAGCAAGCGCGTTTTCGGGGCGGGAGGGTATACCGGGGAGCTGTTTTTT
>.|TRBD1|TRBJ1-6|TRBV6-5
CASSGTGDVNSPLHF
TGTGCCAGCAGCGGCACAGGGGACGTAAATTCACCCCTCCACTTT
>few|.|TRBJ2-3|TRBV7-2
CASSLGATAGAGTDTQYF
TGTGCCAGCAGCTTAGGCGCTACGGCGGGGGCGGGCACAGATACGCAGTATTTT
>.|TRBD2|TRBJ2-1|TRBV3-1/TRBV3-2
CASSHQTSGRAYNEQFF
TGTGCCAGCAGCCACCAAACTAGCGGGAGGGCCTACAATGAGCAGTTCTTC
>.|TRBD2|TRBJ2-7|TRBV6-1
CASSEVRREVGQYF
TGTGCCAGCAGTGAAGTGAGACGGGAGGTGGGGCAGTACTTC
>few|.|TRBJ1-5|TRBV19
CASSITDSFNQPQHF
TGTGCCAGTAGTATAACGGACAGCTTCAATCAGCCCCAGCATTTT
>.|TRBD2|TRBJ2-1|TRBV30
CAWSGSPIWTSGRTSYNEQFF
TGTGCCTGGAGTGGCTCCCCTATCTGGACTAGCGGGAGGACCTCCTACAATGAGCAGTTCTTC
>.|.|TRBJ1-6|TRBV12-3/TRBV12-4
CASSLGGGSPLHF
TGTGCCAGCAGTTTGGGTGGAGGTTCACCCCTCCACTTT
>.|TRBD1|TRBJ2-7|TRBV28
CASSRPPGQILF
TGTGCCAGCAGTAGGCCGCCGGGACAGATTTTATTC
>.|.|TRBJ1-5|TRBV4-3
CASSQNRAPNQPQHF
TGCGCCAGCAGCCAAAACAGGGCCCCCAATCAGCCCCAGCATTTT
>.|.|TRBJ2-7|TRBV7-2
CASSLSAQTGSYEQYF
TGTGCCAGCAGCTTATCCGCCCAAACAGGGTCCTACGAGCAGTACTTC
>once|.|TRBJ1-1|TRBV29-1
CSVARGNTEAFF
TGCAGCGTTGCTAGAGGGAACACTGAAGCTTTCTTT
>.|.|TRBJ2-6|TRBV30
CAWSFGTTGANVLTF
TGTGCCTGGAGTTTTGGGACAACTGGGGCCAACGTCCTGACTTTC
>.|.|TRBJ1-1|TRBV14
CASSVMGATEAFF
TGTGCCAGCAGCGTCATGGGGGCCACTGAAGCTTTCTTT
>.|.|TRBJ1-1|TRBV18
CASSPQSGTEAFF
TGTGCCAGCTCACCACAGTCGGGCACTGAAGCTTTCTTT
>.|.|TRBJ1-2|TRBV7-2
CASSQTWLNYGYTF
TGTGCCAGCAGCCAGACATGGCTTAACTATGGCTACACCTTC
>.|TRBD2|TRBJ2-3|TRBV10-3
CAISEGGLAGFTDTQYF
TGTGCCATCAGTGAGGGGGGACTAGCGGGTTTCACAGATACGCAGTATTTT
>.|.|TRBJ1-2|TRBV2
CASRTGGNGYTF
TGTGCCAGCAGGACGGGGGGGAATGGCTACACCTTC
>.|.|TRBJ2-5|TRBV6-6
CASSFKETQYF
TGTGCCAGCAGTTTCAAAGAGACCCAGTACTTC